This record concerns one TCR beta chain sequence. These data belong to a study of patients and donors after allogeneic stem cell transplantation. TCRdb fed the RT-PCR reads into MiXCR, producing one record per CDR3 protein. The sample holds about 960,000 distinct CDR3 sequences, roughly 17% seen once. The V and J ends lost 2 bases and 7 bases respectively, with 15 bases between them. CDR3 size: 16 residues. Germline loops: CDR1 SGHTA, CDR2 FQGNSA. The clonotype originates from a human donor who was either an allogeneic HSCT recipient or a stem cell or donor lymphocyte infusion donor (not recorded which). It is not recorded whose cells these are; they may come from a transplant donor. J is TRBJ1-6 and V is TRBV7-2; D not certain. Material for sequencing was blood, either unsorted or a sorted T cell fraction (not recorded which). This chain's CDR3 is CASSLNQVGANSPLHF. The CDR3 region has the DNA TGTGCCAGCAGCTTAAATCAAGTCGGTGCCAATTCACCCCTCCACTTT.